These T cell receptor beta chains were read from a single sample in a study of blood T cells in healthy people across ages. From the 5' RACE reads, TCRdb called clonotypes with MiXCR, one entry per CDR3 protein. Of about 970,000 distinct CDR3 sequences listed, roughly 51% are singletons. The material sequenced was blood. These TCRs come from a woman in her fifties or sixties in good health. The CDR3 runs from the conserved cysteine through the conserved F or W. The D gene is left open where the match is weak. Not all rows give a size; the values are once, few, many and, for expanded clones, a class.

TRBV18	NA	TRBJ2-6	NA	CASSRRTVEPDSGANVLTF	TGTGCCAGCTCACGCCGGACAGTCGAACCGGACTCTGGGGCCAACGTCCTGACTTTC
TRBV5-1	NA	TRBJ2-3	TRBD1	CASSWDGQGFADTQYF	TGCGCCAGCAGCTGGGACGGACAGGGGTTCGCAGATACGCAGTATTTT
TRBV2	many	TRBJ2-3	NA	CAIPRGLGGDTQYF	TGTGCCATCCCGAGGGGTTTAGGGGGAGATACGCAGTATTTT
TRBV20-1	NA	TRBJ2-4	NA	CSARRGNIQYF	TGCAGTGCTAGGAGGGGAAACATTCAGTACTTC
TRBV7-2	NA	TRBJ2-7	NA	CASSYTPRVYEQYF	TGTGCCAGCAGCTATACCCCTAGGGTCTACGAGCAGTACTTC
TRBV3-1	few	TRBJ2-7	NA	CASSQDPGTHNEQYF	TGTGCCAGCAGCCAAGATCCAGGGACCCACAACGAGCAGTACTTC
TRBV10-3	few	TRBJ2-5	TRBD2	CAISPRLAVQETQYF	TGTGCCATCAGCCCTCGACTAGCGGTACAAGAGACCCAGTACTTC
TRBV5-1	NA	TRBJ2-3	NA	CASSLFTSTDTQYF	TGCGCCAGCAGCTTATTTACAAGCACAGATACGCAGTATTTT
TRBV4-1	NA	TRBJ2-3	NA	CASSLQVMADTQYF	TGCGCCAGCAGCCTACAGGTCATGGCGGATACGCAGTATTTT
TRBV29-1	once	TRBJ2-7	TRBD1	CSVEGTGKPYEQYF	TGCAGCGTTGAAGGGACAGGCAAGCCCTACGAGCAGTACTTC
TRBV11-2	NA	TRBJ1-2	NA	CASSSHRRQINNYGYTF	TGTGCCAGCAGCTCTCACCGAAGACAGATTAATAACTATGGCTACACCTTC
TRBV27	many	TRBJ2-4	TRBD2	CASSPGTSGKNIQYF	TGTGCCAGCAGCCCAGGGACTAGCGGCAAAAACATTCAGTACTTC
TRBV7-2	few	TRBJ2-3	TRBD2	CASSPRTSGMGDTQYF	TGTGCCAGCAGCCCCAGGACTAGCGGGATGGGAGATACGCAGTATTTT
TRBV20-1	NA	TRBJ2-7	TRBD2	CSAKIRTSVYEQYF	TGCAGTGCTAAAATAAGGACTAGCGTGTACGAGCAGTACTTC
TRBV7-8	NA	TRBJ2-6	NA	CASSFVAYGANVLTF	TGTGCCAGCAGCTTCGTAGCTTACGGGGCCAACGTCCTGACTTTC
TRBV4-1	NA	TRBJ2-7	TRBD2	CASSQDWVRRAASGSAPYEQYF	TGCGCCAGCAGCCAAGATTGGGTCCGGCGCGCGGCTAGCGGTTCTGCCCCTTACGAGCAGTACTTC
TRBV20-1	NA	TRBJ2-1	NA	CSATPYGVKVTYNEQFF	TGCAGTGCTACCCCTTACGGGGTAAAGGTAACCTACAATGAGCAGTTCTTC
TRBV12-3/TRBV12-4	NA	TRBJ1-2	NA	CASSLREAYGYTF	TGTGCCAGCAGTTTACGGGAGGCCTATGGCTACACCTTC
TRBV20-1	few	TRBJ2-7	TRBD2	CSARPPGLAYNEQYF	TGCAGTGCTAGACCCCCCGGACTAGCGTACAATGAGCAGTACTTC
TRBV27	NA	TRBJ1-1	TRBD1	CASRRQGSTEAFF	TGTGCCAGCAGAAGACAGGGTAGTACTGAAGCTTTCTTT
TRBV20-1	NA	TRBJ2-1	NA	CSARDLSGHNEQFF	TGCAGTGCTAGAGATCTTTCAGGTCACAATGAGCAGTTCTTC
TRBV28	few	TRBJ2-7	NA	CASSLSVSGDYEQYF	TGTGCCAGCAGTTTATCGGTTAGCGGAGACTACGAGCAGTACTTC
TRBV12-3/TRBV12-4	NA	TRBJ1-6	TRBD1	CASRGRGLNNSPLHF	TGTGCCAGCCGGGGGAGGGGGCTTAATAATTCACCCCTCCACTTT
TRBV11-2	NA	TRBJ2-3	NA	CASSLRGTNTDTQYF	TGTGCCAGCAGCTTACGAGGAACTAACACAGATACGCAGTATTTT
TRBV11-2	NA	TRBJ2-7	NA	CASSLGRTRAYF	TGTGCCAGCAGCTTAGGACGGACCCGCGCGTACTTC
TRBV27	NA	TRBJ2-3	NA	CASSTLPGQLDTQYF	TGTGCCAGCAGTACCCTACCGGGACAACTAGATACGCAGTATTTT
TRBV3-1	NA	TRBJ2-3	NA	CASSQRATDTQYF	TGTGCCAGCAGCCAGCGGGCCACAGATACGCAGTATTTT
TRBV4-3	few	TRBJ1-4	TRBD1	CASSQVSGTGNEKLFF	TGCGCCAGCAGCCAAGTGTCCGGGACAGGGAATGAAAAACTGTTTTTT
TRBV5-1	few	TRBJ2-7	NA	CASSLALGMSSYEQYF	TGCGCCAGCAGCTTGGCCTTGGGCATGAGCTCCTACGAGCAGTACTTC
TRBV4-1	NA	TRBJ2-7	NA	CASSHLTGTATYEQYF	TGCGCCAGCAGCCACTTAACCGGGACGGCAACCTACGAGCAGTACTTC
TRBV12-3/TRBV12-4	NA	TRBJ1-4	NA	CANSTGSFGEKLFF	TGTGCCAACAGTACAGGGAGCTTCGGAGAAAAACTGTTTTTT
TRBV25-1	NA	TRBJ2-5	NA	CASSGGRMWETQYF	TGTGCCAGCAGTGGAGGGCGGATGTGGGAGACCCAGTACTTC
TRBV4-1	NA	TRBJ2-7	NA	CASSQLTIGGGLYEQYF	TGCGCCAGCAGCCAGCTCACCATTGGGGGAGGATTATACGAGCAGTACTTC
TRBV7-2	few	TRBJ2-7	NA	CASSFGGGINEQYF	TGTGCCAGCAGCTTTGGGGGAGGAATCAACGAGCAGTACTTC
TRBV20-1	NA	TRBJ2-1	NA	CSASWRSGYNEQFF	TGCAGTGCTAGTTGGCGAAGCGGTTACAATGAGCAGTTCTTC
TRBV11-3	once	TRBJ2-2	TRBD1	CASTHRGGTGELFF	TGCGCCAGCACCCACAGGGGCGGCACCGGGGAGCTGTTTTTT
TRBV7-9	NA	TRBJ2-1	NA	CASSLELRHNEQFF	TGTGCCAGCAGCTTAGAACTCAGACACAATGAGCAGTTCTTC
TRBV7-9	few	TRBJ1-2	NA	CASSLGDSYGYTF	TGTGCCAGCAGCTTAGGCGACAGTTATGGCTACACCTTC
TRBV19	NA	TRBJ2-5	TRBD2	CASSPRGGRKGETQYF	TGTGCCAGTAGCCCCCGCGGCGGGAGAAAGGGGGAGACCCAGTACTTC
TRBV19	NA	TRBJ2-1	TRBD2	CASSRLAGPSNYNEQFF	TGTGCCAGTAGTAGACTAGCGGGACCCTCCAACTACAATGAGCAGTTCTTC
TRBV29-1	few	TRBJ2-1	TRBD2	CSVGYRYSSGSRDEQFF	TGCAGCGTTGGTTACAGGTACTCAAGCGGGAGTCGCGATGAGCAGTTCTTC
TRBV28	few	TRBJ2-6	NA	CATGQLPGANVLTF	TGTGCCACCGGACAGCTCCCCGGGGCCAACGTCCTGACTTTC
TRBV20-1	few	TRBJ2-4	NA	CSAPPSRGRSKNIQYF	TGCAGTGCTCCCCCCAGCAGGGGGAGGTCCAAAAACATTCAGTACTTC
TRBV27	NA	TRBJ2-7	TRBD2	CASSPEAGGIYEQYF	TGTGCCAGCAGTCCAGAAGCGGGAGGGATATACGAGCAGTACTTC
TRBV7-9	NA	TRBJ2-5	NA	CASSYDHVETQYF	TGTGCCAGCAGCTACGACCACGTGGAGACCCAGTACTTC
TRBV20-1	NA	TRBJ2-1	TRBD2	CSAVPGGPAGVSNEQFF	TGCAGTGCTGTACCTGGGGGGCCAGCGGGAGTTTCCAATGAGCAGTTCTTC
TRBV24-1	NA	TRBJ2-3	TRBD1	CATGELTGSRTDTQYF	TGTGCCACCGGTGAGCTGACAGGGTCTCGGACAGATACGCAGTATTTT
TRBV2	NA	TRBJ1-6	TRBD1	CASSRQGGENNSPLHF	TGTGCCAGCAGTCGCCAGGGGGGCGAGAATAATTCACCCCTCCACTTT
TRBV11-2	NA	TRBJ2-7	TRBD2	CASSLVGLAGSSYEQYF	TGTGCCAGCAGCTTAGTCGGACTAGCGGGGAGCTCCTACGAGCAGTACTTC
TRBV5-5	NA	TRBJ2-1	NA	CASSLVGVKNEQFF	TGTGCCAGCAGCTTGGTGGGGGTGAAGAACGAGCAGTTCTTC
TRBV24-1	once	TRBJ2-3	NA	CATATSPTDTQYF	TGTGCCACCGCGACATCCCCCACAGATACGCAGTATTTT
TRBV28	NA	TRBJ1-2	NA	CASSFLTDSSSNYGYTF	TGTGCCAGCAGTTTCCTCACTGACAGCAGCTCAAACTATGGCTACACCTTC
TRBV3-1	NA	TRBJ2-1	TRBD2	CASSQNPAGVGEQFF	TGTGCCAGCAGCCAAAACCCAGCGGGAGTTGGAGAGCAGTTCTTC
TRBV2	few	TRBJ2-7	NA	CASIRGGTAYEQYF	TGTGCCAGCATCCGAGGCGGGACAGCCTACGAGCAGTACTTC
TRBV2	NA	TRBJ2-1	TRBD1	CASSDMDRGHEQFF	TGTGCCAGCAGTGACATGGACAGGGGCCATGAGCAGTTCTTC
TRBV7-6	NA	TRBJ2-7	TRBD2	CASSPWTSGSLEQYF	TGTGCCAGCAGCCCTTGGACTAGCGGGAGTCTCGAGCAGTACTTC
TRBV11-2	NA	TRBJ2-7	TRBD2	CASRTGLAGVYEQYF	TGTGCCAGCAGAACAGGACTAGCGGGAGTCTACGAGCAGTACTTC
TRBV27	NA	TRBJ2-7	NA	CASSRRAGATYEQYF	TGTGCCAGCAGTAGGCGGGCAGGGGCTACCTACGAGCAGTACTTC